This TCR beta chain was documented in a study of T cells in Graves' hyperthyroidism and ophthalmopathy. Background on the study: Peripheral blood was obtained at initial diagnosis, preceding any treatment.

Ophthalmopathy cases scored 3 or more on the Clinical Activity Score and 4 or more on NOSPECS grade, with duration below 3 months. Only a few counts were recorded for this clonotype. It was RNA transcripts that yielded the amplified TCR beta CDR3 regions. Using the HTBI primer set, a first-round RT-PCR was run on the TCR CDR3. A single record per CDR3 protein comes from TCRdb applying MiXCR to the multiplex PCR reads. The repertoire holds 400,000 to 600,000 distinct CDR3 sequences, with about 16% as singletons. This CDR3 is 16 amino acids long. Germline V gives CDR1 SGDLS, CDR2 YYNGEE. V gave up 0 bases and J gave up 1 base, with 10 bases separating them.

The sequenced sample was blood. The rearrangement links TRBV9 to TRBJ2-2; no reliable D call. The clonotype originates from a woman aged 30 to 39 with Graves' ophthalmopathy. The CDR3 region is CASSVDVSRNTGELFF. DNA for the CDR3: TGTGCCAGCAGCGTAGATGTTAGCAGGAACACCGGGGAGCTGTTTTTT.